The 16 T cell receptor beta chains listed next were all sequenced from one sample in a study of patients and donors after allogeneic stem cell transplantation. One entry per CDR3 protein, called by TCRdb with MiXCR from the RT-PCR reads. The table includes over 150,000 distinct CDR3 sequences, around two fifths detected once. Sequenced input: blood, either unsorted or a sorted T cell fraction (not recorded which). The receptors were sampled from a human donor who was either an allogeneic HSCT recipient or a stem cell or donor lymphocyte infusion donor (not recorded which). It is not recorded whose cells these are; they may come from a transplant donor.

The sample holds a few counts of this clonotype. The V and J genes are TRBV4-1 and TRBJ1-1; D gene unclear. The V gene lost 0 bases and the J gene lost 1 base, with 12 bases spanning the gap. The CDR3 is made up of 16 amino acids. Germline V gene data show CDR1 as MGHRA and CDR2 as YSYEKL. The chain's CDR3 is CASSQDFQEPNTEAFF. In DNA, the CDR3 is TGCGCCAGCAGCCAAGATTTTCAGGAGCCGAACACTGAAGCTTTCTTT.

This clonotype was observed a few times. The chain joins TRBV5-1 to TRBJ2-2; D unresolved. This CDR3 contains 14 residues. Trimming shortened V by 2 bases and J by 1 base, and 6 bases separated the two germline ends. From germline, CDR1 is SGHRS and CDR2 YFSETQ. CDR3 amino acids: CASSLQLNTGELFF. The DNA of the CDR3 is TGCGCCAGCAGCTTACAACTGAACACCGGGGAGCTGTTTTTT.

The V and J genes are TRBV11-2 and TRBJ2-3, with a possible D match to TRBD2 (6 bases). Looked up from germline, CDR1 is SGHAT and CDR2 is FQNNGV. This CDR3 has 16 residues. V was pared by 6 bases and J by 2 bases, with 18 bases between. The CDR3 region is CASSPPGGADTDTQYF. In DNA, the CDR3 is TGTGCCAGCAGTCCGCCCGGAGGGGCCGACACAGATACGCAGTATTTT.

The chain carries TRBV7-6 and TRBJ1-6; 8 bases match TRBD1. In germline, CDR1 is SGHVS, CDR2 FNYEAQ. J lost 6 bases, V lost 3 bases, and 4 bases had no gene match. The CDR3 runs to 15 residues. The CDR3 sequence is CASSFGTGINSPLHF. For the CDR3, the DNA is TGTGCCAGCAGCTTTGGGACAGGAATTAATTCACCCCTCCACTTT.

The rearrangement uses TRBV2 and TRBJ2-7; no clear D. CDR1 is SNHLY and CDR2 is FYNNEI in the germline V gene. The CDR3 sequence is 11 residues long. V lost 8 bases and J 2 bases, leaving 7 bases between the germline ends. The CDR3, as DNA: TGTGCCAGCCAGGCGACCTACGAGCAGTACTTC. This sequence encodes CASQATYEQYF.

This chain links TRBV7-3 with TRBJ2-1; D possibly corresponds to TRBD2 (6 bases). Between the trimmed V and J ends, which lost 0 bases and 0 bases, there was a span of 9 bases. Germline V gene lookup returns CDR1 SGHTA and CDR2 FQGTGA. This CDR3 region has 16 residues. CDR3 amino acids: CASSLTGRNSYNEQFF. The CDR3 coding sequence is TGTGCCAGCAGCTTAACGGGGAGGAACTCCTACAATGAGCAGTTCTTC.

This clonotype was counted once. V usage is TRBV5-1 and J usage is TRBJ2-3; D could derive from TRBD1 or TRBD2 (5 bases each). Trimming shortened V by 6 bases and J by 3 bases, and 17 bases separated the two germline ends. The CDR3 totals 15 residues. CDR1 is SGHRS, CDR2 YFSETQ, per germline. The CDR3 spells CASTHWDGGTDTQYF. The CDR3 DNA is TGCGCCAGCACCCACTGGGATGGGGGAACAGATACGCAGTATTTT.

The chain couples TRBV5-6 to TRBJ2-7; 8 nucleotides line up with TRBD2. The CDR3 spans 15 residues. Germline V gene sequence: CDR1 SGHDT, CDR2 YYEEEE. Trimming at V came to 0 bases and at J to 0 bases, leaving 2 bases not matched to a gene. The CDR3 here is CASSLGAGGSYEQYF. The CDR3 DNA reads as TGTGCCAGCAGCTTGGGGGCGGGAGGCTCCTACGAGCAGTACTTC.

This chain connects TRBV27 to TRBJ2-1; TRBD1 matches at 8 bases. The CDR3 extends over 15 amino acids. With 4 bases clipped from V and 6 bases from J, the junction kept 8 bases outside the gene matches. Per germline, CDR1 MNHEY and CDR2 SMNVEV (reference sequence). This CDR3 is CASSSGGTGSNEQFF. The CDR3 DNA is TGTGCCAGCAGTTCTGGCGGGACAGGATCCAATGAGCAGTTCTTC.

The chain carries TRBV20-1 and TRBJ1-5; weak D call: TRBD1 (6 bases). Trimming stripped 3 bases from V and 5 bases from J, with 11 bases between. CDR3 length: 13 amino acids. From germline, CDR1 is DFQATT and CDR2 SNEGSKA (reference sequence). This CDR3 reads CSARLGADQPQHF. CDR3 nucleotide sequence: TGCAGTGCTAGGTTGGGGGCCGATCAGCCCCAGCATTTT.

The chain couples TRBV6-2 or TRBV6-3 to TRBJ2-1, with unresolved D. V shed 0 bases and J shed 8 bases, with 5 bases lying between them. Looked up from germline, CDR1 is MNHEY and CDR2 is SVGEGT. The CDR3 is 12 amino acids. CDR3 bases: TGTGCCAGCAGTTACTCGCTATATGAGCAGTTCTTC. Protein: CASSYSLYEQFF.

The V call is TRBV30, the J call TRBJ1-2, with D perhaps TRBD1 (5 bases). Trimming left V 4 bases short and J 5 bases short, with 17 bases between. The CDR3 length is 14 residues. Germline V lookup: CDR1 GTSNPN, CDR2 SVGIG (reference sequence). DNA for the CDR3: TGTGCCTGGAACTCAGCAGGGAATTTGTATGGCTACACCTTC. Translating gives CAWNSAGNLYGYTF.

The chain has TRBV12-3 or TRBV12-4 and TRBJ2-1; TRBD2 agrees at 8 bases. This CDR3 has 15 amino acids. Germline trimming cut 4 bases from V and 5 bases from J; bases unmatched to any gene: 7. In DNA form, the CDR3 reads TGTGCCAGCAGTTCACTAGCGGATCGTCACAATGAGCAGTTCTTC. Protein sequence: CASSSLADRHNEQFF.

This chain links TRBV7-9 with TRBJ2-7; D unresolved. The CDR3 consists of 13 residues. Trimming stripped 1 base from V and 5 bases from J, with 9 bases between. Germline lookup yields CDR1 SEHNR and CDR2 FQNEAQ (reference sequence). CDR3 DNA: TGTGCCAGCAGCTTAGGTACCAAGCACGAGCAGTACTTC. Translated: CASSLGTKHEQYF.

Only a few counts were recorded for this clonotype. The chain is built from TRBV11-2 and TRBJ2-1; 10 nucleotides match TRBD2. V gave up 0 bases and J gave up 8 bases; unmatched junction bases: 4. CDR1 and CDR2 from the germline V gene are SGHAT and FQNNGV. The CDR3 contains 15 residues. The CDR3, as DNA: TGTGCCAGCAGCTTAGACGGGCTAGCGGGAGATGAGCAGTTCTTC. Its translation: CASSLDGLAGDEQFF. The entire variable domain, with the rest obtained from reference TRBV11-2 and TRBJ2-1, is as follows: EAGVAQSPRYKIIEKRQSVAFWCNPISGHATLYWYQQILGQGPKLLIQFQNNGVVDDSQLPKDRFSAERLKGVDSTLKIQPAKLEDSAVYLCASSLDGLAGDEQFFGPGTRLTVL.

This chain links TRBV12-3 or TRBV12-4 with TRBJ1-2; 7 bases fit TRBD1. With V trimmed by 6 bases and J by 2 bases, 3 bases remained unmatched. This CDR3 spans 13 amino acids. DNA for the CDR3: TGTGCCAGCAGCAGACAGGGAAACTATGGCTACACCTTC. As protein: CASSRQGNYGYTF.